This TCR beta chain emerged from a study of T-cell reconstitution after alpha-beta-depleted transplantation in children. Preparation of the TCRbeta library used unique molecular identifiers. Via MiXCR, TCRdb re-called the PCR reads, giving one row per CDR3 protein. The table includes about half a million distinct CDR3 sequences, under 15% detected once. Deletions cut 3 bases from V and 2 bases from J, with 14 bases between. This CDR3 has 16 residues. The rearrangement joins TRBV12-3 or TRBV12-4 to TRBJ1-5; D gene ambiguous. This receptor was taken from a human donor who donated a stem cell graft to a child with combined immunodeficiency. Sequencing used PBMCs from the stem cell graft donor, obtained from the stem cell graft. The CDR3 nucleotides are TGTGCCAGCAGTTTGGGGTGGGCGGCTGGCAATCAGCCCCAGCATTTT. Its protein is CASSLGWAAGNQPQHF.